This T cell receptor beta chain derives from a study of blood T cell repertoires in COVID-19. Study-level background: From T cells, B-cell-depleted T cells, or PBMCs came the material, which was cDNA or gDNA.

Germline loops: CDR1 KGHSH, CDR2 LQKENI. The CDR3 sequence is 13 residues long. The V end was cut by 4 bases, the J end by 8 bases, with 11 bases between. In the authors' methods: Estimation of nucleated cell counts was performed using reference gene primer amplification. The repertoire was sequenced with immunoSEQ multiplex PCR; TCRdb's copy has only in-frame clones and lacks some. That table gives V, J and clone size, and the DNA gave D and trimming. This table holds around 190,000 clones, 80% to 90% found once. Sequenced sample: PBMCs or T cells enriched from blood (not recorded which). The receptor's source is a woman younger than 30 who had recovered from COVID-19. The chain combines TRBV18 with TRBJ1-4; no firm D call. The DNA for the CDR3 is TGTGCCAGCTCACGAAGCCCCAAGGAAAAACTGTTTTTT. The encoded protein is CASSRSPKEKLFF. Full variable domain (missing parts from reference TRBV18 and TRBJ1-4): NAGVMQNPRHLVRRRGQEARLRCSPMKGHSHVYWYRQLPEEGLKFMVYLQKENIIDESGMPKERFSAEFPKEGPSILRIQQVVRGDSAAYFCASSRSPKEKLFFGSGTQLSVL.